This paragraph covers one TCR beta chain sequence. What it binds is not known. Researchers ran the PCR with 60 Vbeta and 13 Jbeta primers. The method was immunoSEQ multiplex PCR; TCRdb's version includes in-frame clones alone and lacks a portion of them. The profile shows under 250,000 clones, about 81% of them singletons. The data belong to a study of cytomegalovirus exposure and HLA in healthy donors. Whole-study findings and limits: As immune exposure information, only CMV serostatus was available. Several top significant clusters appeared, in a later analysis, to be linked to common viral pathogens.

This CDR3 contains 14 residues. The V segment lost 3 bases and the J segment 5 bases; nucleotides outside the gene matches: 2. The germline gives CDR1 SEHNR, CDR2 FQNEAQ (reference sequence). Input material: PBMCs. The clonotype originates from a woman aged 55-70 years in good health and CMV-seropositive. The chain couples TRBV7-9 to TRBJ1-5; 9 bases agree with TRBD1. The CDR3 reads CASSLTGGYQPQHF. The CDR3 DNA reads TGTGCCAGCAGCTTGACAGGGGGATATCAGCCCCAGCATTTT.